This T cell receptor (beta chain) was sequenced during a study of T cell changes during pregnancy in multiple sclerosis. The repertoire was sequenced with immunoSEQ multiplex PCR; TCRdb's copy has only in-frame clones and lacks some. The data hold some 49,000 clones, with roughly 92% observed a single time. Germline V lookup: CDR1 SEHNR, CDR2 FQNEAQ (reference sequence). This CDR3 is 13 amino acids long. Trimming took off 2 bases at V and 6 bases at J, with 11 bases between the two ends. Sequences were derived from CD4+ T cells from peripheral blood mononuclear cells, sampled in the second trimester of pregnancy. This receptor was taken from a female donor in good health, enrolled as a control in a pregnancy study. The chain recombines TRBV7-9 with TRBJ2-7; D perhaps matches TRBD2 (6 bases). In DNA form, the CDR3 reads TGTGCCAGCAGCTTAAGAGGGGACTCCGAGCAGTACTTC. Amino acids: CASSLRGDSEQYF.